In this sample, the clone carrying this T cell receptor (beta chain) turned up many times. As yet, its antigen is unknown. The data originate from a study of T cells in Graves' hyperthyroidism and ophthalmopathy. The source of the PBMCs was roughly 10 ml of fresh peripheral blood. The germline V gene has CDR1 DFQATT and CDR2 SNEGSKA (reference sequence). The CDR3 has 14 residues. Trimming took off 0 bases at V and 4 bases at J, with 12 bases between the two ends. Amplified TCR beta CDR3 regions derived from RNA transcripts. A set of HTBI primers served as the primers for a first-round RT-PCR of the TCR CDR3. TCRdb passed the multiplex PCR reads through MiXCR, listing each CDR3 protein once. The table records nearly 600,000 distinct CDR3 sequences, about 14% of them present only once. Study results and caveats: Ophthalmopathy prediction by the model preceded onset by a median approximately 5.9 months.

The TCR was taken from a woman aged 30 to 39 with Graves' hyperthyroidism that later progressed to Graves' ophthalmopathy. The chain uses TRBV20-1 and TRBJ2-5; D is unclear. The source material was blood. This CDR3 reads CSARDWIKLETQYF. For the CDR3, the DNA is TGCAGTGCTAGAGATTGGATTAAACTAGAGACCCAGTACTTC.